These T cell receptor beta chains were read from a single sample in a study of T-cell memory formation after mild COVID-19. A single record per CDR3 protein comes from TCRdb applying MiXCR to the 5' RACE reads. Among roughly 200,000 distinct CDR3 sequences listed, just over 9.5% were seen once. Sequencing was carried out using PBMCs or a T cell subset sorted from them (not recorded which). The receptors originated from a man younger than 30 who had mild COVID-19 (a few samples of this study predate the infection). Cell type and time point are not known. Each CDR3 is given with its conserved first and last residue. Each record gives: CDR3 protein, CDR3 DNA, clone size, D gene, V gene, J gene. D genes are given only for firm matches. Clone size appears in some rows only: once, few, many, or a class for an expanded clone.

cdr3_aa: CASSAGHSTDTQYF; cdr3_nt: TGTGCCAGCAGCGCGGGACACAGCACAGATACGCAGTATTTT; clone_size: few; d_call: .; v_call: TRBV6-4; j_call: TRBJ2-3
cdr3_aa: CATSDRVGETQYF; cdr3_nt: TGTGCCACCAGTGACAGGGTCGGGGAGACCCAGTACTTC; clone_size: few; d_call: .; v_call: TRBV24-1; j_call: TRBJ2-5
cdr3_aa: CASSPRGQRVTAFF; cdr3_nt: TGTGCCAGCTCACCAAGGGGACAGCGGGTGACGGCTTTCTTT; clone_size: few; d_call: TRBD1; v_call: TRBV18; j_call: TRBJ1-1
cdr3_aa: CASSLTSGGLLEQYF; cdr3_nt: TGCGCCAGCAGCTTGACTAGCGGGGGGCTCTTGGAGCAGTACTTC; clone_size: few; d_call: TRBD2; v_call: TRBV5-1; j_call: TRBJ2-7
cdr3_aa: CASSRGLEIYNEQFF; cdr3_nt: TGTGCCAGCAGCCGAGGACTAGAAATTTACAATGAGCAGTTCTTC; clone_size: .; d_call: TRBD2; v_call: TRBV27; j_call: TRBJ2-1
cdr3_aa: CASSFTGISNEKLFF; cdr3_nt: TGTGCCAGCAGCTTCACGGGGATTTCTAATGAAAAACTGTTTTTT; clone_size: .; d_call: .; v_call: TRBV7-9; j_call: TRBJ1-4
cdr3_aa: CASSQVTEEELFF; cdr3_nt: TGCGCCAGCAGCCAAGTAACAGAGGAGGAGCTGTTTTTT; clone_size: many; d_call: .; v_call: TRBV4-3; j_call: TRBJ2-2
cdr3_aa: CASSQVNEQFF; cdr3_nt: TGTGCCAGCAGTCAAGTCAATGAGCAGTTCTTC; clone_size: .; d_call: .; v_call: TRBV6-5; j_call: TRBJ2-1
cdr3_aa: CASSRGDSSGNTIYF; cdr3_nt: TGTGCCAGCAGTCGGGGGGACAGCTCTGGAAACACCATATATTTT; clone_size: .; d_call: TRBD1; v_call: TRBV6-5; j_call: TRBJ1-3
cdr3_aa: CASSSSGVGDTEAFF; cdr3_nt: TGTGCCAGCAGTTCATCAGGGGTGGGGGACACTGAAGCTTTCTTT; clone_size: .; d_call: .; v_call: TRBV12-3/TRBV12-4; j_call: TRBJ1-1
cdr3_aa: CASARGGLDTGELFF; cdr3_nt: TGTGCCAGCGCAAGGGGGGGGCTCGACACCGGGGAGCTGTTTTTT; clone_size: few; d_call: .; v_call: TRBV12-3/TRBV12-4; j_call: TRBJ2-2